The 31 T cell receptor beta chains reported below all come from one sample, sequenced in a study of cytomegalovirus exposure and HLA in healthy donors. The PCR contained 60 Vbeta and 13 Jbeta primers. Here immunoSEQ multiplex PCR was the method, and the copy in TCRdb shows in-frame clones only, minus some. The sample carries 90,000 to 120,000 clones, about 72% recorded once. Input material: PBMCs. The receptors stem from a man in his late teens or twenties in good health and CMV-seronegative.

The genes are TRBV4-2 and TRBJ1-2; TRBD1 aligns across 7 bases. Germline CDR1 and CDR2: LGHNA and YNFKEQ. The V segment lost 0 bases and the J segment 2 bases; nucleotides outside the gene matches: 3. CDR3 length: 15 residues. The DNA for the CDR3 is TGTGCCAGCAGCCAAGATTTACAGGGGAACTATGGCTACACCTTC. It specifies CASSQDLQGNYGYTF.

The sample holds one count of this clone. The chain employs TRBV6-4 and TRBJ2-1, with a weak D call TRBD2 (7 bases). Per the germline V gene, CDR1 is MRHNA and CDR2 is SNTAGT. Trimming took off 4 bases at V and 4 bases at J, with 14 bases between the two ends. The CDR3 runs 15 residues. CDR3 sequence reads: CASSVRGAEYNEQFF. DNA for the CDR3: TGTGCCAGCAGTGTTCGGGGGGCCGAATACAATGAGCAGTTCTTC.

V usage is TRBV2 and J usage is TRBJ2-3; D perhaps matches TRBD2 (6 bases). Looked up from germline, CDR1 is SNHLY and CDR2 is FYNNEI. V gave up 7 bases and J gave up 3 bases, with 17 bases separating them. There are 15 residues in the CDR3. CDR3 in DNA: TGTGCCAGCAAGTCTCGGGACGGAGGGACAGATACGCAGTATTTT. Encoded protein: CASKSRDGGTDTQYF.

V and J are TRBV19 and TRBJ2-3; 10 bases line up with TRBD1. V lost 3 bases, J lost 6 bases, and 6 bases stayed unmatched. Germline CDR1 is LNHDA and CDR2 is SQIVND (reference sequence). The CDR3 totals 15 residues. The CDR3 DNA reads TGTGCCAGTAGTATCGGACAGGGGGACGCGGATACGCAGTATTTT. Its translation is CASSIGQGDADTQYF.

The V call is TRBV5-1, the J call TRBJ2-3; TRBD2 agrees at 7 bases. This CDR3 spans 14 amino acids. In germline, CDR1 is SGHRS, CDR2 YFSETQ. V dropped 3 bases and J dropped 3; count of bases not matched to a gene: 4. CDR3 DNA: TGCGCCAGCAGCTACGGGGGGATTACAGATACGCAGTATTTT. As protein: CASSYGGITDTQYF.

The J gene is TRBJ2-7, the V gene TRBV5-4, with TRBD1 matching 8 bases. The CDR3 has 13 amino acids. In germline, CDR1 is SGHNT, CDR2 YYREEE (reference sequence). J gave up 0 bases and V 4 bases, and 0 bases lay outside the gene matches. CDR3 in amino acids: CASSTGGSYEQYF. The CDR3 DNA follows: TGTGCCAGCAGCACAGGGGGCTCCTACGAGCAGTACTTC. Full variable domain (missing parts from reference TRBV5-4 and TRBJ2-7): ETGVTQSPTHLIKTRGQQVTLRCSSQSGHNTVSWYQQALGQGPQFIFQYYREEENGRGNFPPRFSGLQFPNYSSELNVNALELDDSALYLCASSTGGSYEQYFGPGTRLTVT.

V gene TRBV5-1 combines with J gene TRBJ2-1; TRBD2 might be the D (6 bases). Germline-derived CDR1 and CDR2 are SGHRS and YFSETQ. The V and J ends lost 4 bases and 1 base respectively, with 9 bases between them. The CDR3 has 14 amino acids. The CDR3, as DNA: TGCGCCAGCAGCCCTGGGACTTCCTACAATGAGCAGTTCTTC. Translated: CASSPGTSYNEQFF. The variable domain in full, completed from reference TRBV5-1 and TRBJ2-1, reads KAGVTQTPRYLIKTRGQQVTLSCSPISGHRSVSWYQQTPGQGLQFLFEYFSETQRNKGNFPGRFSGRQFSNSRSEMNVSTLELGDSALYLCASSPGTSYNEQFFGPGTRLTVL.

The rearrangement joins TRBV7-2 to TRBJ2-7; maybe TRBD2 (6 bases). The germline gives CDR1 SGHTA, CDR2 FQGNSA. The CDR3 covers 13 residues. Between the trimmed V and J ends, which lost 1 base and 12 bases, there was a span of 16 bases. The chain's CDR3 is CASSLEGLGGLYF. The CDR3, as DNA: TGTGCCAGCAGCTTAGAGGGACTGGGGGGACTGTACTTC.

About this clone: An end of the junction differs from the germline gene, which may be a read error. The chain combines TRBV4-3 with TRBJ1-6, with a possible D match to TRBD1 (5 bases). Germline CDR1 and CDR2: LGHNA and YSLEER. The CDR3 sequence is 14 residues long. CDR3 sequence (DNA): TGCGCCAGCAGCCAACCAGGGCTGAATTCACCCCCCCACTTT. This sequence encodes CASSQPGLNSPPHF.

The J gene is TRBJ1-1, the V gene TRBV5-4; D is ambiguous. The CDR3 sequence is 13 residues long. CDR1 is SGHNT, CDR2 YYREEE, per germline (reference sequence). V was cut by 4 bases and J by 3 bases, with 10 bases left in between. CDR3: CASSVQSYTEAFF. CDR3 nucleotide sequence: TGTGCCAGCAGCGTCCAGTCCTACACTGAAGCTTTCTTT.

V and J are TRBV29-1 and TRBJ1-4; D ambiguous. V lost 5 bases and J 0 bases, leaving 7 bases between the germline ends. The CDR3 loop spans 13 amino acids. Germline values: CDR1 SQVTM, CDR2 ANQGSEA. The DNA for the CDR3 is TGCAGCGTTAGCCGAGCAACTAATGAAAAACTGTTTTTT. The encoded protein is CSVSRATNEKLFF. Filled out from reference TRBV29-1 and TRBJ1-4, the complete variable domain reads SAVISQKPSRDICQRGTSLTIQCQVDSQVTMMFWYRQQPGQSLTLIATANQGSEATYESGFVIDKFPISRPNLTFSTLTVSNMSPEDSSIYLCSVSRATNEKLFFGSGTQLSVL.

V and J are TRBV7-9 and TRBJ2-1; no clear D gene. Germline CDR1 is SEHNR and CDR2 is FQNEAQ (reference sequence). This CDR3 region has 13 residues. V lost 5 bases, J lost 0 bases, and 5 bases lay in between. CDR3 bases: TGTGCCAGCAGCGCGCCCTCCTACAATGAGCAGTTCTTC. Translated, it gives CASSAPSYNEQFF. Filled out from reference TRBV7-9 and TRBJ2-1, the complete variable domain reads DTGVSQNPRHKITKRGQNVTFRCDPISEHNRLYWYRQTLGQGPEFLTYFQNEAQLEKSRLLSDRFSAERPKGSFSTLEIQRTEQGDSAMYLCASSAPSYNEQFFGPGTRLTVL.

The chain joins TRBV9 to TRBJ1-2, with 10 nucleotides matching TRBD1. Germline assignment: CDR1 SGDLS and CDR2 YYNGEE. The J segment lost 2 bases and the V segment lost 0 bases, leaving 4 bases of the junction unmatched. The CDR3 runs to 16 residues. This CDR3 reads CASSVGGTGENYGYTF. The DNA of the CDR3 is TGTGCCAGCAGCGTAGGAGGGACAGGGGAGAACTATGGCTACACCTTC.

V and J are TRBV27 and TRBJ1-5, with D possibly matching TRBD1 (6 bases). With 4 bases removed from V and 1 base from J, the gap between germline ends came to 11 bases. CDR3 length: 15 amino acids. Germline assignment: CDR1 MNHEY and CDR2 SMNVEV (reference sequence). CDR3 DNA: TGTGCCAGCAGTTCCGACAGGAGGAGCAATCAGCCCCAGCATTTT. It specifies CASSSDRRSNQPQHF.

This clone came up once. This sequence joins TRBV4-3 and TRBJ1-2; 7 bases match TRBD1. The V and J ends lost 1 base and 6 bases, in that order; junction bases with no gene match: 8. The germline V gene encodes CDR1 LGHNA and CDR2 YSLEER. CDR3 length: 15 residues. The CDR3 bases are TGCGCCAGCAGCCAAGTGGGGACAGTCTGGAATGGCTACACCTTC. Protein sequence: CASSQVGTVWNGYTF.

This clone was seen a single time. V is TRBV7-9 and J is TRBJ2-2; perhaps TRBD2 as D (7 bases). Germline V lookup: CDR1 SEHNR, CDR2 FQNEAQ (reference sequence). Trimming shortened V by 4 bases and J by 5 bases, and 14 bases separated the two germline ends. This CDR3 has 15 residues. CDR3 residues: CASSWAGAFTGELFF. CDR3 in DNA: TGTGCCAGCAGCTGGGCGGGGGCCTTTACCGGGGAGCTGTTTTTT.

This chain joins TRBV19 and TRBJ2-7, with 12 positions matching TRBD1. CDR3 length: 13 amino acids. With V trimmed by 4 bases and J by 9 bases, 4 bases remained unmatched. Germline values: CDR1 LNHDA, CDR2 SQIVND (reference sequence). The CDR3 sequence: CASSRDRGRGQYF. In DNA form, the CDR3 reads TGTGCCAGTAGTAGGGACAGGGGGCGCGGGCAGTACTTC. Full variable domain (missing parts from reference TRBV19 and TRBJ2-7): DGGITQSPKYLFRKEGQNVTLSCEQNLNHDAMYWYRQDPGQGLRLIYYSQIVNDFQKGDIAEGYSVSREKKESFPLTVTSAQKNPTAFYLCASSRDRGRGQYFGPGTRLTVT.

The chain has TRBV5-1 and TRBJ1-2, with TRBD1 matching 8 bases. Germline values: CDR1 SGHRS, CDR2 YFSETQ. V was clipped by 4 bases and J by 1 base; unmatched bases: 12. CDR3 length: 17 residues. In DNA, the CDR3 is TGCGCCAGCAGCCAATACCGTGGACAGGGATATAACTATGGCTACACCTTC. This codes for CASSQYRGQGYNYGYTF. The full variable domain, its missing parts supplied by reference TRBV5-1 and TRBJ1-2, is KAGVTQTPRYLIKTRGQQVTLSCSPISGHRSVSWYQQTPGQGLQFLFEYFSETQRNKGNFPGRFSGRQFSNSRSEMNVSTLELGDSALYLCASSQYRGQGYNYGYTFGSGTRLTVV.

The chain has TRBV5-1 and TRBJ2-2; 9 bases are a match to TRBD1. Trimming removed 5 bases from V and 6 bases from J; junction bases left unmatched: 8. Germline V lookup: CDR1 SGHRS, CDR2 YFSETQ. The CDR3 is 15 residues long. The chain's CDR3 is CASRSTGGAPGELFF. The CDR3 bases are TGCGCCAGCAGATCGACAGGGGGAGCCCCCGGGGAGCTGTTTTTT.

This rearrangement joins TRBV7-3 to TRBJ2-1; 12 bases are shared with TRBD2. The CDR3 is 16 amino acids. The germline V gene has CDR1 SGHTA and CDR2 FQGTGA. Germline trimming cut 5 bases from V and 4 bases from J; bases unmatched to any gene: 6. The CDR3 here is CASSPLGTSGYNEQFF. The CDR3 DNA is TGTGCCAGCAGCCCACTAGGGACTAGCGGGTACAATGAGCAGTTCTTC.

CDR3 in DNA: TGTGCCACTAGGACGGACAGCCCCGAGCAGTACTTC. This encodes CATRTDSPEQYF. The V call is TRBV2, the J call TRBJ2-7; the D gene is possibly TRBD1 (6 bases). The CDR3 sequence is 12 residues long. V was clipped by 10 bases and J by 6 bases, with 16 bases between them. Germline V gene data show CDR1 as SNHLY and CDR2 as FYNNEI.

The genes are TRBV10-3 and TRBJ1-1, with TRBD1 as a possible D gene (6 bases). V lost 4 bases and J lost 2, with 11 bases in between. CDR1 ENHRY and CDR2 SYGVKD come from the germline V gene. The CDR3 has 14 amino acids. DNA of the CDR3: TGTGCCATCAGTGCGGCCAGGGGAAACACTGAAGCTTTCTTT. Protein: CAISAARGNTEAFF.

The chain couples TRBV6-4 to TRBJ2-7, with D unresolved. Deletions cut 6 bases from V and 6 bases from J, with 9 bases between. The germline V gene encodes CDR1 MRHNA and CDR2 SNTAGT. The CDR3 length is 11 residues. CDR3 DNA: TGTGCCAGCAGGGACCGTCGCGAGCAGTACTTC. Its protein product is CASRDRREQYF.

This clone was seen only a few times. CDR3 protein: CASSPGRTQHF. The CDR3 region has the DNA TGTGCCAGCAGTCCCGGGAGAACCCAGCATTTT. The rearrangement joins TRBV6-6 to TRBJ1-5; D is undetermined. V gave up 5 bases and J gave up 11 bases, with 10 bases separating them. This CDR3 is 11 amino acids long. Germline values: CDR1 MNHNY, CDR2 SVGAGI (reference sequence).

The V gene is TRBV9, the J gene TRBJ2-6; unclear D gene. V was cut by 4 bases and J by 0 bases, with 14 bases left in between. Germline CDR1 and CDR2: SGDLS and YYNGEE. The CDR3 extends over 17 amino acids. The CDR3 spells CASSPRGSSSGANVLTF. The DNA of the CDR3 is TGTGCCAGCAGCCCTAGAGGTTCGAGCTCTGGGGCCAACGTCCTGACTTTC.

This clone turned up a few times. J is TRBJ2-7 and V is TRBV27; weak D call: TRBD1 (6 bases). This CDR3 contains 13 residues. V was cut by 7 bases and J by 0 bases, with 10 bases left in between. Germline V gene data show CDR1 as MNHEY and CDR2 as SMNVEV (reference sequence). CDR3 loop: CASKDRSSYEQYF. CDR3 bases: TGTGCCAGCAAAGACAGGAGCTCCTACGAGCAGTACTTC.

The genes are TRBV6-5 and TRBJ2-1; weak D call: TRBD2 (6 bases). The V end lost 5 bases, the J end lost 5 bases, and 16 bases lay between the germline ends. CDR1 and CDR2 from the germline V gene are MNHEY and SVGAGI. The CDR3 has 15 residues. The CDR3 reads CASSGTGTPHNEQFF. The CDR3 DNA is TGTGCCAGCAGTGGGACCGGGACTCCGCACAATGAGCAGTTCTTC.

The chain carries TRBV19 and TRBJ2-5, with a weak D call TRBD2 (5 bases). The DNA end lines up better with TRBJ2-7; the J call may be wrong. The germline V gene encodes CDR1 LNHDA and CDR2 SQIVND (reference sequence). CDR3 length: 13 residues. This chain's CDR3 is CASSPGRAGEQYF. CDR3 bases: TGTGCCAGTAGCCCAGGACGGGCGGGCGAGCAGTACTTC.

J is TRBJ2-7 and V is TRBV7-8; weak D call: TRBD1 (6 bases). V lost 0 bases and J 4 bases, leaving 10 bases between the germline ends. The CDR3 is 14 amino acids. The V gene's germline CDR1 is SGHVS and CDR2 FQNEAQ. The CDR3: CASSLAPRGYEQYF. The CDR3 bases are TGTGCCAGCAGCTTAGCCCCCAGGGGTTACGAGCAGTACTTC.

V is TRBV19 and J is TRBJ2-5; 11 nucleotides agree with TRBD1. J was trimmed by 7 bases and V by 4 bases; bases with no gene match: 14. This CDR3 has 17 residues. The germline V gene encodes CDR1 LNHDA and CDR2 SQIVND (reference sequence). The CDR3 coding sequence is TGTGCCAGTAGTAACTATAAGGACAGGGGGCCCCTGAGGACCCAGTACTTC. As protein: CASSNYKDRGPLRTQYF.

V and J are TRBV4-3 and TRBJ1-2, with 9 positions matching TRBD1. V lost 0 bases and J lost 4; bases outside the gene matches: 3. The CDR3 is made up of 15 amino acids. Germline values: CDR1 LGHNA, CDR2 YSLEER. The CDR3 nucleotides are TGCGCCAGCAGCCAAGATTTGGACAGGGGCTATGGCTACACCTTC. Protein sequence: CASSQDLDRGYGYTF.